This TCR beta chain was sequenced in a study of PD-1 blockade in classical Hodgkin lymphoma. Sample time point: cycle 4 day 1 (C4D1), after around six weeks of nivolumab. Each patient relapsed following autologous stem cell transplantation, and prior brentuximab vedotin exposure differed. This table comes from immunoSEQ multiplex PCR, and its TCRdb copy is limited to in-frame clones, with some not included. Of more than 90,000 clones in the sample, around 80% were seen once. V dropped 6 bases and J dropped 0 bases, with 6 bases sitting between them. Germline V gene data show CDR1 as MDHEN and CDR2 as SYDVKM. The CDR3 contains 14 residues.

This sequence joins TRBV28 and TRBJ2-6; no clear D gene. This clonotype was obtained from a human donor with classical Hodgkin lymphoma. The sequences come from peripheral blood mononuclear cells (PBMCs), collected before the fourth cycle of nivolumab. The CDR3, as DNA: TGTGCCAGCAGACTGAGCTCTGGGGCCAACGTCCTGACTTTC. Its translation is CASRLSSGANVLTF.